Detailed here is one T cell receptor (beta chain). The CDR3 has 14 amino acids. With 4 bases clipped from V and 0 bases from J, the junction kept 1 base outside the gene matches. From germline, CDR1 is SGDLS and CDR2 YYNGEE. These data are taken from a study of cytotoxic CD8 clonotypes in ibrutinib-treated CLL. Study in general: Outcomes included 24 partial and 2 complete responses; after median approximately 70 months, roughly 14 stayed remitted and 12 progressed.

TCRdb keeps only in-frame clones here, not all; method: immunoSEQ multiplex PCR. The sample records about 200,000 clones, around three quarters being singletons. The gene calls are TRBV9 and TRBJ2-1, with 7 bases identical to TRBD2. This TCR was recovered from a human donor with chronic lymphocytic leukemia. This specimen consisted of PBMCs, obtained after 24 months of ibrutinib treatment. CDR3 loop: CASSPSGSYNEQFF. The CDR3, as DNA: TGTGCCAGCAGCCCTAGCGGCTCCTACAATGAGCAGTTCTTC.